Included here is one T cell receptor (beta chain) sequence, with context. The source of the sample is a study of blood T cell repertoires in COVID-19. The protocol was immunoSEQ multiplex PCR, while the TCRdb copy is restricted to in-frame clones and leaves out a portion. The data contain about 250,000 clones, more than 75% of them seen just once; the ten biggest clones take up 1.5% to 2%. V was clipped by 6 bases and J by 0 bases, with 14 bases between them. This CDR3 is built from 15 residues. Germline lookup yields CDR1 MNHEY and CDR2 SMNVEV (reference sequence). Source material: PBMCs or T cells enriched from blood (not recorded which). This rearrangement joins TRBV27 to TRBJ1-1; D is unresolved. The sequence came from a woman in her 50s who had recovered from COVID-19. The CDR3 reads CASRILGGLNTEAFF. CDR3 DNA sequence: TGTGCCAGCAGAATCTTAGGAGGGCTGAACACTGAAGCTTTCTTT.